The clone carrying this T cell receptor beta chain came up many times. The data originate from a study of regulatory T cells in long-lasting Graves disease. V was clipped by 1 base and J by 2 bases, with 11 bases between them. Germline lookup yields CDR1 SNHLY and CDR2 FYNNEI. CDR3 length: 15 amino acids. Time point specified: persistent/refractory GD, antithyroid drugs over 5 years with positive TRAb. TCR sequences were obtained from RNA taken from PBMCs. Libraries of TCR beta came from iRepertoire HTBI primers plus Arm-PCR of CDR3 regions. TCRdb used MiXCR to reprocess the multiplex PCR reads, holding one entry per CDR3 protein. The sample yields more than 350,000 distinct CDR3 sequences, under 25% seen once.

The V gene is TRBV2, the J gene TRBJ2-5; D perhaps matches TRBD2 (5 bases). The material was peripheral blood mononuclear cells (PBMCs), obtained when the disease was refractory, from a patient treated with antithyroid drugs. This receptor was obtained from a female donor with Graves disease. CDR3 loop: CASSEGRRYQETQYF. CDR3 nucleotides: TGTGCCAGCAGTGAAGGGAGGAGATATCAAGAGACCCAGTACTTC.